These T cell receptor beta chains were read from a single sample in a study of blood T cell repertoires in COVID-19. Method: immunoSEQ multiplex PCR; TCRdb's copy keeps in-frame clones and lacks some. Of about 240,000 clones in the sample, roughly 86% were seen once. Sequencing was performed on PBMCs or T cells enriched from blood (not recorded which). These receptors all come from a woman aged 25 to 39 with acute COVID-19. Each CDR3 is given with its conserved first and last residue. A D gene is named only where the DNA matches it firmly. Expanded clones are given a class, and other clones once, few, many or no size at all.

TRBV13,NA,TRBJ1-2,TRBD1,CASSIGQGAYGYTF,TGTGCCAGCAGCATTGGACAGGGAGCCTATGGCTACACCTTC
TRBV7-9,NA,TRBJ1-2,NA,CASSLVSEREEGYTF,TGTGCCAGCAGCTTAGTTTCCGAAAGAGAGGAGGGCTACACCTTC
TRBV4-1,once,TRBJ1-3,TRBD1,CASSVTMEGATGNTIYF,TGCGCCAGCAGCGTCACGATGGAGGGGGCGACGGGAAACACCATATATTTT
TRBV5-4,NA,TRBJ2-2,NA,CASSLAVVQGTGELFF,TGTGCCAGCAGCTTGGCAGTTGTACAGGGCACCGGGGAGCTGTTTTTT
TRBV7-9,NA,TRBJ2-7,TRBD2,CASSLEGTSGGLSSYEQYF,TGTGCCAGCAGCTTAGAGGGCACCAGCGGGGGGCTAAGCTCCTACGAGCAGTACTTC
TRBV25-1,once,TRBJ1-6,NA,CASSEGGTYNSPLHF,TGTGCCAGCAGTGAAGGGGGGACCTATAATTCACCCCTCCACTTT
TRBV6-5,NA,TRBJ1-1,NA,CASSYSPVNTEAFF,TGTGCCAGCAGTTACTCCCCGGTTAACACTGAAGCTTTCTTT
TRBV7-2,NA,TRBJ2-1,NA,CASSLSLTSGELFQFF,TGTGCCAGCAGCTTATCACTAACCTCGGGGGAATTGTTCCAGTTCTTC
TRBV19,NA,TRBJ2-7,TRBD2,CASSALAGETYEQYF,TGTGCCAGTAGTGCGCTAGCGGGGGAAACCTACGAGCAGTACTTC
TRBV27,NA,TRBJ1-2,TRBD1,CASRLQGRGGYTF,TGTGCCAGCAGGTTACAGGGGCGTGGCGGCTACACCTTC
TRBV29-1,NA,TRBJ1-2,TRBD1,CSVIRDSNYGYTF,TGCAGCGTCATCCGGGACAGTAACTATGGCTACACCTTC
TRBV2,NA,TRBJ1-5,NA,CASSLSGQPQHF,TGTGCCAGCAGTCTTTCCGGTCAGCCCCAGCATTTT
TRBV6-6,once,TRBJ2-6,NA,CASSQQGFSSGANVLTF,TGTGCCAGCAGTCAACAGGGTTTTAGCTCTGGGGCCAACGTCCTGACTTTC
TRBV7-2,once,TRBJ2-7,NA,CASSPVPGSMGEQYF,TGTGCCAGCAGCCCCGTTCCGGGGAGTATGGGCGAGCAGTACTTC
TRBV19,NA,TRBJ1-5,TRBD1,CASSPRTGVSNQPQHF,TGTGCCAGTAGCCCGCGGACAGGGGTAAGCAATCAGCCCCAGCATTTT
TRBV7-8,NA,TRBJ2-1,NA,CASSLRVDNEQFF,TGTGCCAGCAGCTTACGGGTCGACAATGAGCAGTTCTTC
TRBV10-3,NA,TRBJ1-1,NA,CAISEPGLPAFF,TGTGCCATCAGTGAGCCAGGGCTGCCGGCTTTCTTT
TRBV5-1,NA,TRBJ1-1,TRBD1,CASSPSTGQSTEAFF,TGCGCCAGCAGCCCGTCGACGGGACAGAGCACTGAAGCTTTCTTT
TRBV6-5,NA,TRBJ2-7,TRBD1,CATKPKADRGYEQYF,TGTGCCACAAAACCCAAGGCGGACAGGGGTTATGAGCAGTACTTC
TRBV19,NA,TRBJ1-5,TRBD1,CASRQGRRNQPQHF,TGTGCCAGTAGACAGGGGAGGCGCAATCAGCCCCAGCATTTT
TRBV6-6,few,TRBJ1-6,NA,CASSYSPVNSPLHF,TGTGCCAGCAGTTACTCGCCAGTTAATTCACCCCTCCACTTT
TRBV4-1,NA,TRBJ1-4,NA,CASSQERRSTNEKLFF,TGCGCCAGCAGCCAAGAGCGGAGATCAACTAATGAAAAACTGTTTTTT
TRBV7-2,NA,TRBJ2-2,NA,CASSPKGSGYTGELFF,TGTGCCAGCAGCCCAAAGGGCTCGGGGTACACCGGGGAGCTGTTTTTT
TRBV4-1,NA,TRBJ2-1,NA,CASSPDFYNEQFF,TGCGCCAGCAGCCCCGACTTCTACAATGAGCAGTTCTTC
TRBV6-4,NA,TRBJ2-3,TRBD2,CASSDRLAGANSTDTQYF,TGTGCCAGCAGTGATCGACTAGCGGGGGCTAATAGCACAGATACGCAGTATTTT
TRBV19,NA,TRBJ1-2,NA,CASNVDSVDYGYTF,TGTGCCAGTAACGTCGACAGTGTTGACTATGGCTACACCTTC
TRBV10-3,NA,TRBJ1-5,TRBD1,CATGTGGQPQHF,TGTGCCACCGGGACAGGGGGTCAGCCCCAGCATTTT
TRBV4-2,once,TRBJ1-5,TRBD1,CASSPGQVNQPQHF,TGTGCCAGCAGCCCCGGACAGGTGAATCAGCCCCAGCATTTT
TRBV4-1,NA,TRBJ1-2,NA,CASSQAGVNYGYTF,TGCGCCAGCAGCCAAGCCGGGGTTAACTATGGCTACACCTTC
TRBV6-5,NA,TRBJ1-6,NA,CASSVTPPNSPLHF,TGTGCCAGCAGCGTAACACCGCCAAATTCACCCCTCCACTTT
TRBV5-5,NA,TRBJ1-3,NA,CASSYRDRGSGGNTIYF,TGTGCCAGCAGCTACCGGGATAGAGGTTCGGGAGGAAACACCATATATTTT
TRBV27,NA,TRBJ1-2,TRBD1,CASSVEGASLTF,TGTGCCAGCAGCGTCGAGGGGGCCAGTCTCACCTTC
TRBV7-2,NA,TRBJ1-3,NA,CASSTPGQGGNTIYF,TGTGCCAGCAGCACCCCGGGTCAGGGGGGAAACACCATATATTTT
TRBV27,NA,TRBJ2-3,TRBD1,CASSFTWTGGGTQYF,TGTGCCAGCAGTTTTACCTGGACAGGGGGCGGTACGCAGTATTTT
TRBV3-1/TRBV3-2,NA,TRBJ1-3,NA,CASSQEGGSEVTIYF,TGTGCCAGCAGCCAAGAGGGGGGGTCTGAGGTCACCATATATTTT
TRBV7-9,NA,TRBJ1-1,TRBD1,CASRRRTAQGVGTEAFF,TGTGCCAGCAGACGTAGGACAGCTCAGGGGGTGGGTACTGAAGCTTTCTTT
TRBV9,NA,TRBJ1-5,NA,CASSLGGPDQPQHF,TGTGCCAGCAGCCTAGGGGGGCCAGATCAGCCCCAGCATTTT
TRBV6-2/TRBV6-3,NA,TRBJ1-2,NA,CASSWEGEDYGYTF,TGTGCCAGCAGTTGGGAGGGGGAGGACTATGGCTACACCTTC
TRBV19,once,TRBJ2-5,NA,CASSLGSGNQETQYF,TGTGCCAGTAGCCTTGGTAGCGGCAACCAAGAGACCCAGTACTTC
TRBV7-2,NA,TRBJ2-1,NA,CASMGAPLYNEQFF,TGTGCCAGCATGGGGGCCCCTCTTTACAATGAGCAGTTCTTC
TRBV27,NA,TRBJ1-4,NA,CASSLGPGELNEKLFF,TGTGCCAGCAGTTTAGGGCCAGGCGAACTTAATGAAAAACTGTTTTTT
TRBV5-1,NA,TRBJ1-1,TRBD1,CASSRDRRRNTEAFF,TGCGCCAGCAGTCGGGACAGGAGACGAAACACTGAAGCTTTCTTT
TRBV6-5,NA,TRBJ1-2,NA,CASSSYGYTF,TGTGCCAGCAGTTCGTATGGCTACACCTTC
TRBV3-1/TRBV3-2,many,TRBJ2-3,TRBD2,CASSPPTSGGADTQYF,TGTGCCAGCAGCCCGCCTACTAGCGGGGGGGCAGATACGCAGTATTTT
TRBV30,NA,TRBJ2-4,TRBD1,CAWSTGARAKNIQYF,TGTGCCTGGAGCACAGGGGCACGGGCCAAAAACATTCAGTACTTC
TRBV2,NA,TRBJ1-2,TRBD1,CASRGTESGGYTF,TGTGCCAGCAGGGGGACAGAGAGTGGTGGCTACACCTTC
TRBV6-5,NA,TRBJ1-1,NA,CASSPDGGENTEAFF,TGTGCCAGCAGTCCCGATGGGGGGGAGAACACTGAAGCTTTCTTT
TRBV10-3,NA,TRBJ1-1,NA,CAARGNMNTEAFF,TGTGCCGCACGGGGTAATATGAACACTGAAGCTTTCTTT